The clone carrying this T cell receptor beta chain came up a few times. What it binds is not known. This sample was included in a study of vaccination and CD4 T cells after COVID-19. Study information: Ranging from 14 to 241, the interval between dose two and post-vaccine sampling had a median of approximately 77 days. The authors used overlapping spike peptides from SARS-CoV-2, HCoV-NL63, HCoV-OC43 and HCoV-229E to stimulate cells.

Treatment of the sample: approximately nine-day PBMC culture with coronavirus spike peptide pools or control peptides (ViraFEST assay). Cultured CD4+ T cells had their DNA profiled by the Oncomine TCR Beta short-read assay. TCRdb reanalysed the PCR reads using MiXCR and keeps one entry per CDR3 protein. The profile covers some 15,000 distinct CDR3 sequences, with 38% appearing a single time and roughly an eighth taken by the ten largest. Per the germline V gene, CDR1 is LNHDA and CDR2 is SQIVND (reference sequence). Trimming stripped 7 bases from V and 2 bases from J, with 11 bases between. CDR3 length: 13 residues. The study, taken as a whole, reports: 304 of 307 vaccine-specific clones from convalescent patients were spike mono-reactive.

The sequencing input was CD4+ T cells from blood, cultured in vitro. The receptor was isolated from a human donor who had recovered from COVID-19. The gene calls are TRBV19 and TRBJ1-2, with D maybe TRBD1 (5 bases). The CDR3 loop is CASTPGLNYGYTF. The DNA of the CDR3 is TGTGCCAGTACCCCAGGGCTCAACTATGGCTACACCTTC.